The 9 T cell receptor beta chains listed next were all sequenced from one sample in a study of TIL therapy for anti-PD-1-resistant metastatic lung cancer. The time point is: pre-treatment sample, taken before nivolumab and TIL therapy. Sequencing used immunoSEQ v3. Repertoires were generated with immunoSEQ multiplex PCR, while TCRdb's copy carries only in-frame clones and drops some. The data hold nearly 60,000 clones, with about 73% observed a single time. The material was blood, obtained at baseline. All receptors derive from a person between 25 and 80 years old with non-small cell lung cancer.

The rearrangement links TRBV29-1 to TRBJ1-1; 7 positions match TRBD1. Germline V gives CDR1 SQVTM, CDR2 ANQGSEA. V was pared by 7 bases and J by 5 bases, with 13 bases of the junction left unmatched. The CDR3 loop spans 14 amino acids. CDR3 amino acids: CSAQGLQGRTEAFF. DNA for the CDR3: TGCAGCGCCCAGGGGTTACAGGGGAGAACTGAAGCTTTCTTT.

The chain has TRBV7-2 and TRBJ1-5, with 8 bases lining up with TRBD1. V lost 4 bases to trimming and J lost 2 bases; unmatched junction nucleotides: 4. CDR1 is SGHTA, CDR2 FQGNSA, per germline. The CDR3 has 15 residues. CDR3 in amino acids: CASSWTGIGNQPQHF. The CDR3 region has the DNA TGTGCCAGCAGCTGGACAGGGATCGGCAATCAGCCCCAGCATTTT.

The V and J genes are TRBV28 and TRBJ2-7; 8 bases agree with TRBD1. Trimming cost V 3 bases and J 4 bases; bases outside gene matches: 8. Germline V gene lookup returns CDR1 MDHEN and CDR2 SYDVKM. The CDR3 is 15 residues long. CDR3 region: CASSFPGQGNYEQYF. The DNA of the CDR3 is TGTGCCAGCAGTTTCCCCGGACAGGGAAATTACGAGCAGTACTTC. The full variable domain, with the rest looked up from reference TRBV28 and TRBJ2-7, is DVKVTQSSRYLVKRTGEKVFLECVQDMDHENMFWYRQDPGLGLRLIYFSYDVKMKEKGDIPEGYSVSREKKERFSLILESASTNQTSMYLCASSFPGQGNYEQYFGPGTRLTVT.

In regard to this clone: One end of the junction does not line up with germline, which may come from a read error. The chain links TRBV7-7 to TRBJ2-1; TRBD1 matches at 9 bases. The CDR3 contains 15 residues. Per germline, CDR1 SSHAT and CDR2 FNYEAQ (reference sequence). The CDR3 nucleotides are TGTGCTAGCAGCAACCAGCCGGGACAGGGCAATGAGCAGTTCTTC. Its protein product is CASSNQPGQGNEQFF. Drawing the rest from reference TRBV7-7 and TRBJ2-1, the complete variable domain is GAGVSQSPRYKVTKRGQDVTLRCDPISSHATLYWYQQALGQGPEFLTYFNYEAQPDKSGLPSDRFSAERPEGSISTLTIQRTEQRDSAMYRCASSNQPGQGNEQFFGPGTRLTVL.

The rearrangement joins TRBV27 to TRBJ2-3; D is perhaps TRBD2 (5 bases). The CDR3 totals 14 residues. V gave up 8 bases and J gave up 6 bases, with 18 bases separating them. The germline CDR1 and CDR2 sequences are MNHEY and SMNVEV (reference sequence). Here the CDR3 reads CASAYGGGADTQYF. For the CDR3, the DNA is TGTGCCAGCGCCTACGGAGGAGGCGCGGATACGCAGTATTTT.

The CDR3 reads CASSLQGPMDNEQFF. DNA for the CDR3: TGTGCCAGCAGCCTACAAGGACCAATGGACAATGAGCAGTTCTTC. This chain joins TRBV7-2 and TRBJ2-1, with D unresolved. This CDR3 is 15 amino acids long. Trimming left V 5 bases short and J 5 bases short, with 16 bases between. CDR1 and CDR2 (germline): SGHTA, FQGNSA.

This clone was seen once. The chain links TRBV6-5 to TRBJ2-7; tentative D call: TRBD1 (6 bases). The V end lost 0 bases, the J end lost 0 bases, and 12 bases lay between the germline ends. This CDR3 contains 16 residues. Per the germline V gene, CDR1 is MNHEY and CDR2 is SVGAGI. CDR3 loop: CASSYSFQGSSYEQYF. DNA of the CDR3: TGTGCCAGCAGTTACTCGTTCCAGGGGAGCTCCTACGAGCAGTACTTC.

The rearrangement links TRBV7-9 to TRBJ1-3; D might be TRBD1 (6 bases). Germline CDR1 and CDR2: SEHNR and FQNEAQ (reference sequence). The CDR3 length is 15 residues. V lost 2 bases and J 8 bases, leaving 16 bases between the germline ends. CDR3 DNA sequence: TGTGCCAGCAGCTTATTTTCCGGGGGCTTAGACACCATATATTTT. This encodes CASSLFSGGLDTIYF.

The CDR3: CASRPTGISDTQYF. CDR3 in DNA: TGTGCCAGCAGACCCACAGGGATATCGGATACGCAGTATTTT. The chain combines TRBV28 with TRBJ2-3; D possibly corresponds to TRBD1 (6 bases). Germline V gene sequence: CDR1 MDHEN, CDR2 SYDVKM. The length of the CDR3 is 14 residues. V was shortened by 6 bases and J by 6 bases, with 16 bases between the two germline ends.